This TCR beta chain comes out of a study of lymphopenia after photon versus proton radiotherapy. Study-wide findings and caveats: Post-nadir diversity loss with photons came from oligoclonal expansion, particularly CD8+ Temra cells. Larger post-nadir TCR diversity loss correlated inversely with survival in deceased patients. Only patients who died were analyzed for survival; proton advantage is unproven. Photon-treated patients lost naive T cells and TCR diversity; proton-treated stayed stable.

TCRdb keeps only in-frame clones here, not all; method: immunoSEQ multiplex PCR. The table lists about 40,000 clones, approximately 80% of them singletons. A note on this clone: Its antigen remains unknown.

Trimming left V 11 bases short and J 6 bases short, with 14 bases between. CDR1 is MNHNS, CDR2 SASEGT, per germline. The CDR3 has 11 amino acids. This material consisted of peripheral blood, taken from a patient treated with proton-based radiotherapy. The source of this sequence is a woman aged 65 to 85 with pancreatic cancer. The V call is TRBV6-1, the J call TRBJ2-7; D is undetermined. CDR3 sequence: CAAAERREQYF. CDR3 nucleotide sequence: TGTGCCGCGGCGGAGAGGCGCGAGCAGTACTTC.